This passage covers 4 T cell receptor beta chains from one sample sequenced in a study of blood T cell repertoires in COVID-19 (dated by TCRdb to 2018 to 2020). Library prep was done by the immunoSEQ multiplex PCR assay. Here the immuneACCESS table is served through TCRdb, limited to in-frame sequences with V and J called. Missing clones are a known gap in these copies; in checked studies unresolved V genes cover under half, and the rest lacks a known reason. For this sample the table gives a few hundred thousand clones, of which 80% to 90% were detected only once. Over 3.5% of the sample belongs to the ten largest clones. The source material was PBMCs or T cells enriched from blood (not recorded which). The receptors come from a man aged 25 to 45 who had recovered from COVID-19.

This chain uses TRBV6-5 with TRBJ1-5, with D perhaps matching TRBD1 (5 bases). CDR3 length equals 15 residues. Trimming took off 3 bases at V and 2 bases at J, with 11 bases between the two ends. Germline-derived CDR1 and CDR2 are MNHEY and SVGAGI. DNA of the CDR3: TGTGCCAGCAGTTATGGGGGGGGTGGCAATCAGCCCCAGCATTTT. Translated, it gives CASSYGGGGNQPQHF.

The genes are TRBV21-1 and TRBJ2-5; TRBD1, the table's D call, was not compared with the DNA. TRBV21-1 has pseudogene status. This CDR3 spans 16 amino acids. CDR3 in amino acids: CASSKLPGQGQETQYF. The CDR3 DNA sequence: TGTGCCAGCAGCAAATTACCGGGACAGGGACAAGAGACCCAGTACTTC.

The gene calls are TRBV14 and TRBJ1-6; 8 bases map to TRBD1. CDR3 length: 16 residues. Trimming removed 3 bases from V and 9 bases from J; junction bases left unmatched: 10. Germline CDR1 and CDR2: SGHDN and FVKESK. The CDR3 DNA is TGTGCCAGCAGCCATAGGAGGGACAGGACCTCTTCACCCCTCCACTTT. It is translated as CASSHRRDRTSSPLHF.

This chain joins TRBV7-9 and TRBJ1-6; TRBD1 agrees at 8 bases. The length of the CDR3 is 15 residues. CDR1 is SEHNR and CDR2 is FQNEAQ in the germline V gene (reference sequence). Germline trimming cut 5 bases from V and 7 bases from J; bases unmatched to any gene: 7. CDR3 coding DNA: TGTGCCAGCAGCCCATTAGGACAGGGAAATTCACCCCTCCACTTT. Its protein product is CASSPLGQGNSPLHF. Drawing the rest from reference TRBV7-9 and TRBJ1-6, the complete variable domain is DTGVSQNPRHKITKRGQNVTFRCDPISEHNRLYWYRQTLGQGPEFLTYFQNEAQLEKSRLLSDRFSAERPKGSFSTLEIQRTEQGDSAMYLCASSPLGQGNSPLHFGNGTRLTVT.